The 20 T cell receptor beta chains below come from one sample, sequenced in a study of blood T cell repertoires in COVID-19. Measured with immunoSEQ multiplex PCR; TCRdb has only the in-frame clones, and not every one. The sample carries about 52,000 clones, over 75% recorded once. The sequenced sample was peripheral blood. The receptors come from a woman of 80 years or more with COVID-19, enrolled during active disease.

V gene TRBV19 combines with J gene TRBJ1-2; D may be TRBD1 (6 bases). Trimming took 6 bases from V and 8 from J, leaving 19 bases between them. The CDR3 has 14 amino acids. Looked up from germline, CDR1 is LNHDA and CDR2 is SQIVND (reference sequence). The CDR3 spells CASSEPGGARGYTF. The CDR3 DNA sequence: TGTGCCAGTAGCGAACCGGGGGGGGCGCGCGGCTACACCTTC.

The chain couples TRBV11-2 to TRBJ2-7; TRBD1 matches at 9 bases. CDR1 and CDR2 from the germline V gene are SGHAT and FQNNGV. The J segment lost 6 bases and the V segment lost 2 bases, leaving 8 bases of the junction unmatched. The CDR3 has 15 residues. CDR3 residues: CASSLIRTGVTEQYF. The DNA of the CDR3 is TGTGCCAGCAGCTTAATTCGGACAGGGGTTACCGAGCAGTACTTC.

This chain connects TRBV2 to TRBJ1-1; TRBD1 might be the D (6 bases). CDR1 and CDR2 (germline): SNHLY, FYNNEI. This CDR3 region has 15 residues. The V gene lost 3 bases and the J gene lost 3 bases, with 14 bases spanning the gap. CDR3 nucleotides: TGTGCCAGCAGTGATCCGACAGGAATGGACACTGAAGCTTTCTTT. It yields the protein CASSDPTGMDTEAFF. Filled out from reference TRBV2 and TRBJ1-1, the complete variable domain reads EPEVTQTPSHQVTQMGQEVILRCVPISNHLYFYWYRQILGQKVEFLVSFYNNEISEKSEIFDDQFSVERPDGSNFTLKIRSTKLEDSAMYFCASSDPTGMDTEAFFGQGTRLTVV.

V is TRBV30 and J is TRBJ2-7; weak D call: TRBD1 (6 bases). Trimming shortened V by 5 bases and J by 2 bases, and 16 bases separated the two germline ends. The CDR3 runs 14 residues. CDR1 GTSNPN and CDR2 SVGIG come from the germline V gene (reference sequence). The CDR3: CAWHRDNVAYEQYF. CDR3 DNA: TGTGCCTGGCACAGGGACAATGTCGCCTACGAGCAGTACTTC.

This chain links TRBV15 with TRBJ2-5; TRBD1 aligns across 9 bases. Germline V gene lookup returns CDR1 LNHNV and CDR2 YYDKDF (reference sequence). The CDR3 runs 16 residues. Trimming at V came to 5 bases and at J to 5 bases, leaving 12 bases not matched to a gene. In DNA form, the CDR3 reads TGTGCCACCAGCCGACCTGGAGACAGGGGGAGCGAGACCCAGTACTTC. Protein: CATSRPGDRGSETQYF. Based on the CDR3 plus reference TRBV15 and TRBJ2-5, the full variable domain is DAMVIQNPRYQVTQFGKPVTLSCSQTLNHNVMYWYQQKSSQAPKLLFHYYDKDFNNEADTPDNFQSRRPNTSFCFLDIRSPGLGDTAMYLCATSRPGDRGSETQYFGPGTRLLVL.

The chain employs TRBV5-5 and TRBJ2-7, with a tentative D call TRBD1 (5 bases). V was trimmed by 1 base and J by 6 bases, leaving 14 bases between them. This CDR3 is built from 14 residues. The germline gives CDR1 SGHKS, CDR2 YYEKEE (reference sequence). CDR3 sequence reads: CASSLIRGIGEQYF. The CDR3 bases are TGTGCCAGCAGCTTGATAAGGGGTATAGGCGAGCAGTACTTC.

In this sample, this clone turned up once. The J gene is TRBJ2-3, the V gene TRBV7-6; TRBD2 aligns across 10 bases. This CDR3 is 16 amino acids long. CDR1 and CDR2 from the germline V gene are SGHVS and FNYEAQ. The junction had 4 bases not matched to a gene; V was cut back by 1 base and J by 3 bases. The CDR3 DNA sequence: TGTGCCAGCAGCTTAGGAGCGGGAGGGCTGACAGATACGCAGTATTTT. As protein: CASSLGAGGLTDTQYF. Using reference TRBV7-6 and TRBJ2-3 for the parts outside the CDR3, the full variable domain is GAGVSQSPRYKVTKRGQDVALRCDPISGHVSLYWYRQALGQGPEFLTYFNYEAQQDKSGLPNDRFSAERPEGSISTLTIQRTEQRDSAMYRCASSLGAGGLTDTQYFGPGTRLTVL.

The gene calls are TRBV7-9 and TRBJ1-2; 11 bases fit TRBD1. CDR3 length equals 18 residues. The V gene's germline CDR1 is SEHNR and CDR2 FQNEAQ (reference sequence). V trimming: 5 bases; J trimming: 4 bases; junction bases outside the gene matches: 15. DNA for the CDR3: TGTGCCAGCAGCCACACCCCGGGACAGGGGGATTTGAGCTATGGCTACACCTTC. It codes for CASSHTPGQGDLSYGYTF.

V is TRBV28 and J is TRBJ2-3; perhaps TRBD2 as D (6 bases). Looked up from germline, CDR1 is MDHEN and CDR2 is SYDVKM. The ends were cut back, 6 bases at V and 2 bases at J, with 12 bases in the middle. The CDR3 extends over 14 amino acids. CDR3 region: CASRGTHYTDTQYF. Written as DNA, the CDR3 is TGTGCCAGCAGGGGGACTCACTACACAGATACGCAGTATTTT. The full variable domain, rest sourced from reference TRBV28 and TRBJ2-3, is DVKVTQSSRYLVKRTGEKVFLECVQDMDHENMFWYRQDPGLGLRLIYFSYDVKMKEKGDIPEGYSVSREKKERFSLILESASTNQTSMYLCASRGTHYTDTQYFGPGTRLTVL.

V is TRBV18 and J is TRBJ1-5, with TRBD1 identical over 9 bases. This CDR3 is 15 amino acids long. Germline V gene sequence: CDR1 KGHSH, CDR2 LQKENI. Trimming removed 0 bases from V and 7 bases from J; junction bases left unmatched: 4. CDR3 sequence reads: CASSPPGTGNQPQHF. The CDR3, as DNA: TGTGCCAGCTCACCACCCGGGACAGGGAACCAGCCCCAGCATTTT.

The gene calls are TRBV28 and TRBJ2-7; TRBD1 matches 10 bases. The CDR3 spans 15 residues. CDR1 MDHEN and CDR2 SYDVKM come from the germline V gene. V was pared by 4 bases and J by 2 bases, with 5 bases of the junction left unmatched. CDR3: CASSSRDRGTYEQYF. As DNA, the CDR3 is TGTGCCAGCAGTTCCCGGGACAGGGGCACCTACGAGCAGTACTTC.

The chain's CDR3 is CASRRLAWEQFF. DNA for the CDR3: TGTGCCAGCAGACGCCTAGCGTGGGAGCAGTTCTTC. This rearrangement joins TRBV27 to TRBJ2-1; TRBD2 is a possible D gene (6 bases). Germline CDR1 is MNHEY and CDR2 is SMNVEV (reference sequence). The CDR3 is made up of 12 amino acids. Trimming removed 6 bases from V and 10 bases from J, with 13 bases in between.

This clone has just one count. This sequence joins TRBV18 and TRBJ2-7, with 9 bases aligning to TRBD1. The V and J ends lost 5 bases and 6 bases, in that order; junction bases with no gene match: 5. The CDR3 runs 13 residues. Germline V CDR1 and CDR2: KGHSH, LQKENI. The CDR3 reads CASSLQGAREQYF. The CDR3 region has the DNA TGTGCCAGCTCATTACAGGGGGCCCGCGAGCAGTACTTC. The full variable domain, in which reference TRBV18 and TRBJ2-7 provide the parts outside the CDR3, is NAGVMQNPRHLVRRRGQEARLRCSPMKGHSHVYWYRQLPEEGLKFMVYLQKENIIDESGMPKERFSAEFPKEGPSILRIQQVVRGDSAAYFCASSLQGAREQYFGPGTRLTVT.

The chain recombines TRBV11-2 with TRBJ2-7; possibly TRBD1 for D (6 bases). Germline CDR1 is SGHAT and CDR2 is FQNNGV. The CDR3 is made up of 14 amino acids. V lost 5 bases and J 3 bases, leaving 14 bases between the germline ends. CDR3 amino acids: CASSHSGQFYEQYF. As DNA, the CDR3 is TGTGCCAGCAGCCACTCTGGACAGTTCTACGAGCAGTACTTC.

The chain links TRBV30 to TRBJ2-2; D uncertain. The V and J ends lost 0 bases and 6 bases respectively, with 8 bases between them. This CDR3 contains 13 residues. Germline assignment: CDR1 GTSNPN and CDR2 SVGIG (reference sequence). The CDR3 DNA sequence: TGTGCCTGGAGTGTACACCGCCCCGGGGAGCTGTTTTTT. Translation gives CAWSVHRPGELFF.

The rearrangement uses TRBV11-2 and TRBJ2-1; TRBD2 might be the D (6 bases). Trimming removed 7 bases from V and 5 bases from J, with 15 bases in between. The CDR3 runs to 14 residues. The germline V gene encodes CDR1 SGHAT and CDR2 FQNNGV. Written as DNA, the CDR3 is TGTGCCAGCAATACTGCGGGACTTAACAATGAGCAGTTCTTC. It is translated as CASNTAGLNNEQFF.

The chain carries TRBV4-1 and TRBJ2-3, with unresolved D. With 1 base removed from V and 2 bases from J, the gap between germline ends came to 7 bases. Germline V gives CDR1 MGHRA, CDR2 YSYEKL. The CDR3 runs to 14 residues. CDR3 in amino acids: CASSQVHFTDTQYF. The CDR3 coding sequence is TGCGCCAGCAGCCAAGTGCACTTCACAGATACGCAGTATTTT.

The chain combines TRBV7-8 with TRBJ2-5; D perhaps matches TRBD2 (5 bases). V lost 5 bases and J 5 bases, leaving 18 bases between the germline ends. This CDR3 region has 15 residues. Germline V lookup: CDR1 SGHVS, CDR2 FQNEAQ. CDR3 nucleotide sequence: TGTGCCAGCAGCAGAGGAGCGGTCCTCGGGGAGACCCAGTACTTC. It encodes CASSRGAVLGETQYF.

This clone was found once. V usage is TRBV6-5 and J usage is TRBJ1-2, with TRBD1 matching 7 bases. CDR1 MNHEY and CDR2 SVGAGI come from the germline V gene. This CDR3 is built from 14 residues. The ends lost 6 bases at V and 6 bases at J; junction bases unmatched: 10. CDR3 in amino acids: CASRRAGTDHGYTF. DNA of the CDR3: TGTGCCAGCAGGAGAGCCGGGACAGATCATGGCTACACCTTC.

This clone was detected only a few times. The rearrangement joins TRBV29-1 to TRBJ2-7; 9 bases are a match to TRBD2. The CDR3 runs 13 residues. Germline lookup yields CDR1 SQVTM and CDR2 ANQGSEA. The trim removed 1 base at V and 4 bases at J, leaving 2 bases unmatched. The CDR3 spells CSVEGSGSYEQYF. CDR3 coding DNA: TGCAGCGTTGAAGGTAGCGGGAGTTACGAGCAGTACTTC.